This T cell receptor (beta chain) emerged from a study of cytomegalovirus exposure and HLA in healthy donors. Study overall: The roughly 120 validation repertoires used the same platform as the approximately 700 first-cohort repertoires (as reported by a later analysis).

CDR1 is MNHNS and CDR2 is SASEGT in the germline V gene. This CDR3 region has 15 residues. J gave up 1 base and V 5 bases, and 5 bases lay outside the gene matches. Sequenced by immunoSEQ multiplex PCR; TCRdb stores in-frame clones only, minus some. The data contain roughly 70,000 clones, roughly 96% of them seen just once; the ten biggest clones take up around 2.5%. The clonotype comes from a man aged 18-30 years in good health and CMV-seronegative. The J gene is TRBJ2-7, the V gene TRBV6-1; 10 nucleotides agree with TRBD1. Source material: PBMCs. CDR3 coding DNA: TGTGCCAGCAGTTCCGGGACAGGGGTTTCCTACGAGCAGTACTTC. Translated: CASSSGTGVSYEQYF.